This record covers a single T cell receptor beta chain. Its target is not known. These data come from a study of T cell repertoires in cytomegalovirus infection. About the research overall: Recently identified HLA-C-restricted CMV epitopes were used, and well-studied HLA-B-restricted CMV epitopes were used as well. CMV infection plus the matching HLA type was flagged by public TCR beta signatures. Study results and limitations: Ex vivo, HLA-C-restricted CMV-specific TCR beta clonotypes prevailed over the rest of the response. People with CMV and the relevant HLA were identified by cumulative public TCR beta family frequency.

Via MiXCR, TCRdb re-called the reads, giving one row per CDR3 protein. The sample records over 100,000 distinct CDR3 sequences, about 30% being singletons. This CDR3 comprises 13 residues. Germline assignment: CDR1 SGHVS and CDR2 FNYEAQ. The germline V and J ends were trimmed by 5 bases and 6 bases, with 11 bases remaining between them. This sequence was found in a human donor in good health (CMV status not recorded). Some clones in this sample may be carry-over from other donors' samples. The chain joins TRBV7-6 to TRBJ2-1; TRBD1 is a possible D gene (5 bases). The sample was CD8+ T cells from cultured PBMCs, taken from culture after CMV antigen stimulation. This CDR3 reads CASSTRQFNEQFF. The CDR3 coding sequence is TGTGCCAGCAGCACACGACAGTTCAATGAGCAGTTCTTC.